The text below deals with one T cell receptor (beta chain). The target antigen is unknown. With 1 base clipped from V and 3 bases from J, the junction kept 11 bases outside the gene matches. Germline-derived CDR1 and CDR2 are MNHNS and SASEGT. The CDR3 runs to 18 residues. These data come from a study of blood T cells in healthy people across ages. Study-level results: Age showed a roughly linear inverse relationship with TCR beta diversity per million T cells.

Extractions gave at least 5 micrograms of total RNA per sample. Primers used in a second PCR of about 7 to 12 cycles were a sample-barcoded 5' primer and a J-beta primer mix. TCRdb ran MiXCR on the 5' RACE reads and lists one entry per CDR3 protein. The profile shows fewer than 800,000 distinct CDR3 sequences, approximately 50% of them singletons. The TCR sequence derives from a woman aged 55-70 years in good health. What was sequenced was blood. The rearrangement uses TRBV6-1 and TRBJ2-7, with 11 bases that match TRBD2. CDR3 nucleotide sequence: TGTGCCAGCAGTGAAGGAGAGGCTAGCGGGAGGCTAGGCTACGAGCAGTACTTC. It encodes CASSEGEASGRLGYEQYF.